This entry concerns a single TCR beta chain. No antigen is known for it. This entry belongs to a study of monozygotic twins with inflammatory bowel disease. One entry per CDR3 protein, without DNA, is what TCRdb gives after re-calling the 5' RACE reads. Its table records fewer than 400,000 distinct CDR3 sequences. There are 15 residues in the CDR3. Germline CDR1 and CDR2: SGHTA and FQGNSA. Points from the study as a whole: Distinguishing T cell subtypes was not possible.

The sequenced sample was blood. This TCR derives from a human donor with ulcerative colitis or Crohn's disease, or a healthy co-twin of an affected twin (not recorded which). This sequence joins TRBV7-2 and TRBJ2-3; the TCRdb call, TRBD1, lacks DNA for checking. This CDR3 is CASSYYGGGTDTQYF. Full variable domain (missing parts from reference TRBV7-2 and TRBJ2-3): GAGVSQSPSNKVTEKGKDVELRCDPISGHTALYWYRQSLGQGLEFLIYFQGNSAPDKSGLPSDRFSAERTGGSVSTLTIQRTQQEDSAVYLCASSYYGGGTDTQYFGPGTRLTVL.